A single sample gave rise to the 28 T cell receptor beta chains below, sequenced in a study of T cell responses to AZD1222 COVID-19 vaccine. Libraries were prepared by immunoSEQ multiplex PCR; TCRdb keeps only in-frame clonotypes and omits some of them. The sample shows 55,000 to 75,000 clones, 79% of them seen only once. Sample: peripheral blood, taken on day 0 of MenACWY control vaccination. The receptors originated from an adult in good health.

This clone has a single count. Germline and junction disagree at one end, which may indicate a read error. The chain employs TRBV19 and TRBJ1-1; no firm D call. Germline-derived CDR1 and CDR2 are LNHDA and SQIVND (reference sequence). This CDR3 contains 11 residues. The DNA for the CDR3 is TGTGCCAGTAGTACTGCCGTGCGACTCCTCTTT. This gives the protein CASSTAVRLLF.

V gene TRBV6-5 combines with J gene TRBJ1-1, with a weak D call TRBD1 (6 bases). Germline V gene lookup returns CDR1 MNHEY and CDR2 SVGAGI. Trimming removed 4 bases from V and 5 bases from J, with 14 bases in between. The CDR3 has 14 residues. This CDR3 is CASSWGGGRTEAFF. Written as DNA, the CDR3 is TGTGCCAGCAGTTGGGGCGGGGGGCGGACTGAAGCTTTCTTT.

Only one count was recorded for this clone. The rearrangement uses TRBV28 and TRBJ1-3, with 9 positions matching TRBD1. The germline gives CDR1 MDHEN, CDR2 SYDVKM. The CDR3 has 15 residues. J lost 3 bases, V lost 1 base, and 1 base had no gene match. This CDR3 reads CASSLSTGGGNTIYF. CDR3 sequence (DNA): TGTGCCAGCAGTTTATCGACAGGGGGTGGAAACACCATATATTTT.

The chain combines TRBV9 with TRBJ1-6, with D possibly being TRBD1 (5 bases). The V and J ends lost 6 bases and 8 bases respectively, with 18 bases between them. Germline CDR1 is SGDLS and CDR2 is YYNGEE. The CDR3 loop spans 15 amino acids. Written as DNA, the CDR3 is TGTGCCAGCAATCCCCTCGCCAGGGATTATTCACCCCTCCACTTT. This encodes CASNPLARDYSPLHF.

This clone has only one observation. The genes are TRBV29-1 and TRBJ1-1; tentative D call: TRBD1 (6 bases). Looked up from germline, CDR1 is SQVTM and CDR2 is ANQGSEA. The germline V and J ends were trimmed by 4 bases and 4 bases, with 16 bases remaining between them. The CDR3 runs to 14 residues. DNA for the CDR3: TGCAGCGTTGCGGGGGGGGCCCAGGGCACTGAAGCTTTCTTT. Amino acid sequence: CSVAGGAQGTEAFF.

This chain joins TRBV5-1 and TRBJ2-3, with 8 positions matching TRBD2. CDR3 size: 16 residues. Trimming removed 0 bases from V and 0 bases from J; junction bases left unmatched: 3. CDR1 and CDR2 (germline): SGHRS, YFSETQ. The CDR3 sequence is CASSLGPSGSTDTQYF. The CDR3 region has the DNA TGCGCCAGCAGCTTGGGCCCTAGCGGGAGCACAGATACGCAGTATTTT.

The chain combines TRBV9 with TRBJ2-3; no clear D gene. V lost 3 bases to trimming and J lost 3 bases, with 17 bases between them. CDR1 is SGDLS, CDR2 YYNGEE, per germline. This CDR3 has 16 residues. The CDR3 loop reads CASSAHGLVGTDTQYF. Here the CDR3 DNA reads TGTGCCAGCAGCGCGCACGGGTTGGTTGGAACAGATACGCAGTATTTT.

V and J are TRBV30 and TRBJ1-2; 8 bases fit TRBD1. Per germline, CDR1 GTSNPN and CDR2 SVGIG (reference sequence). Trimming took 1 base from V and 7 from J; bases not matched to a gene: 11. The CDR3 spans 15 residues. CDR3 region: CAWSDPGQGGSGYTF. CDR3 DNA: TGTGCCTGGAGTGACCCCGGACAGGGAGGATCTGGCTACACCTTC.

About this clone: This sequence may be a read error, since a much larger clone differs from it by one base. This chain joins TRBV7-9 and TRBJ2-7, with D possibly being TRBD2 (6 bases). CDR3 length: 10 amino acids. CDR1 is SEHNR, CDR2 FQNEAQ, per germline (reference sequence). The CDR3: CAGASARLVF. The CDR3 DNA reads TGTGCCGGCGCCTCAGCGCGACTAGTCTTC.

This sequence joins TRBV5-4 and TRBJ1-2; D is perhaps TRBD1 (6 bases). The germline CDR1 and CDR2 sequences are SGHNT and YYREEE (reference sequence). CDR3 length: 13 amino acids. Trimming removed 5 bases from V and 7 bases from J, with 15 bases in between. The CDR3, as DNA: TGTGCCAGCAGTAGTAGGACAGCTTCTGGCTACACCTTC. It specifies CASSSRTASGYTF.

This clone was recorded a few times. The CDR3 region is CASRDRENYGYTF. The CDR3 nucleotides are TGTGCCAGCAGGGACAGGGAGAACTATGGCTACACCTTC. V and J are TRBV6-6 and TRBJ1-2; 8 bases map to TRBD1. Germline lookup yields CDR1 MNHNY and CDR2 SVGAGI (reference sequence). This CDR3 comprises 13 residues. The ends lost 6 bases at V and 2 bases at J; junction bases unmatched: 2.

The V call is TRBV6-5, the J call TRBJ2-1; possible D gene TRBD1, 5 bases. The germline V and J ends were trimmed by 8 bases and 5 bases, with 10 bases remaining between them. Germline CDR1 is MNHEY and CDR2 is SVGAGI. The CDR3 consists of 12 residues. CDR3 loop: CASRRRDNEQFF. CDR3 nucleotides: TGTGCCAGCCGACGCAGGGACAATGAGCAGTTCTTC.

This clone came up a few times. This rearrangement joins TRBV5-1 to TRBJ1-1; 9 nucleotides align to TRBD1. With 2 bases clipped from V and 4 bases from J, the junction kept 9 bases outside the gene matches. Germline loops: CDR1 SGHRS, CDR2 YFSETQ. The CDR3 spans 16 residues. The CDR3 coding sequence is TGCGCCAGCAGCTTTGGGGGACAGGGTCGGGGCACTGAAGCTTTCTTT. Protein product: CASSFGGQGRGTEAFF.

This rearrangement joins TRBV2 to TRBJ1-5; 12 bases agree with TRBD1. The J segment lost 4 bases and the V segment lost 8 bases, leaving 9 bases of the junction unmatched. Looked up from germline, CDR1 is SNHLY and CDR2 is FYNNEI. The CDR3 is 16 residues long. CDR3 nucleotides: TGTGCCAGCGGGGGACAGGGGGCCAACCAAAATCAGCCCCAGCATTTT. As protein: CASGGQGANQNQPQHF.

This chain joins TRBV28 and TRBJ1-5; D perhaps matches TRBD1 (6 bases). Deletions cut 6 bases from V and 0 bases from J, with 12 bases between. Germline V gives CDR1 MDHEN, CDR2 SYDVKM. This CDR3 region has 15 residues. Written as DNA, the CDR3 is TGTGCCAGCAGCTCTACAGGGCTTAGCAATCAGCCCCAGCATTTT. As protein: CASSSTGLSNQPQHF.

The chain employs TRBV2 and TRBJ1-4; D perhaps matches TRBD1 (5 bases). This CDR3 spans 12 amino acids. The germline gives CDR1 SNHLY, CDR2 FYNNEI. V dropped 8 bases and J dropped 2 bases, with 6 bases sitting between them. The CDR3 DNA reads as TGTGCCAGCGGGGGGACTAATGAAAAACTGTTTTTT. Protein product: CASGGTNEKLFF.

This chain links TRBV7-8 with TRBJ2-1, with TRBD1 matching over 8 bases. The CDR3 runs 15 residues. The V gene's germline CDR1 is SGHVS and CDR2 FQNEAQ. The trim removed 8 bases at V and 7 bases at J, leaving 13 bases unmatched. The CDR3 DNA reads as TGTGCCAGCTCCGATCAGGGGGCGATCGGGAATGAGCAGTTCTTC. Translated: CASSDQGAIGNEQFF.

The rearrangement joins TRBV30 to TRBJ1-5; D perhaps matches TRBD1 (5 bases). CDR1 is GTSNPN, CDR2 SVGIG, per germline (reference sequence). The V and J ends lost 2 bases and 0 bases respectively, with 8 bases between them. The CDR3 is 14 residues long. Here the CDR3 reads CAWSRDGSNQPQHF. For the CDR3, the DNA is TGTGCCTGGAGTCGGGACGGTAGCAATCAGCCCCAGCATTTT.

This chain joins TRBV2 and TRBJ1-1, with D possibly being TRBD1 (5 bases). The CDR3 runs 13 residues. Germline CDR1 is SNHLY and CDR2 is FYNNEI. Trimming pared 7 bases from V and 5 bases from J, leaving 14 bases between. CDR3 bases: TGTGCCAGCAAAGCGGGGCGTGGGACTGAAGCTTTCTTT. The encoded protein is CASKAGRGTEAFF. The whole variable domain, remainder taken from reference TRBV2 and TRBJ1-1, is EPEVTQTPSHQVTQMGQEVILRCVPISNHLYFYWYRQILGQKVEFLVSFYNNEISEKSEIFDDQFSVERPDGSNFTLKIRSTKLEDSAMYFCASKAGRGTEAFFGQGTRLTVV.

The rearrangement joins TRBV7-9 to TRBJ1-2, with TRBD1 as a possible D gene (5 bases). The V end lost 5 bases, the J end lost 4 bases, and 17 bases lay between the germline ends. Germline assignment: CDR1 SEHNR and CDR2 FQNEAQ (reference sequence). The CDR3 covers 15 residues. Written as DNA, the CDR3 is TGTGCCAGCAGCCCCACAGGCAGCACTCCCTATGGCTACACCTTC. Amino acid sequence: CASSPTGSTPYGYTF.

The rearrangement uses TRBV5-1 and TRBJ1-1; D unresolved. CDR3 size: 13 residues. Germline lookup yields CDR1 SGHRS and CDR2 YFSETQ. Between the trimmed V and J ends, which lost 2 bases and 6 bases, there was a span of 11 bases. Here the CDR3 reads CASSFREGSEAFF. The CDR3 DNA follows: TGCGCCAGCAGCTTCCGTGAGGGCTCTGAAGCTTTCTTT.

This chain links TRBV4-1 with TRBJ2-3, with 9 bases lining up with TRBD2. V lost 0 bases and J lost 2; bases outside the gene matches: 9. The CDR3 is 18 residues long. From germline, CDR1 is MGHRA and CDR2 YSYEKL. The CDR3 coding sequence is TGCGCCAGCAGCCAAGATCAGGGTAGCGGGGGCTTCACAGATACGCAGTATTTT. Amino acid sequence: CASSQDQGSGGFTDTQYF.

The chain couples TRBV12-2 to TRBJ2-5; the D segment call TRBD1 is taken from the table without a DNA check. TRBV12-2 represents a pseudogene. The CDR3 spans 15 residues. CDR3 DNA sequence: TGTGCAAGTCGCTTAACGGAACAGGGGGCGAAGACCCAGTACTTC. Protein sequence: CASRLTEQGAKTQYF.

This rearrangement joins TRBV29-1 to TRBJ2-2; TRBD2 matches 7 bases. The CDR3 spans 15 residues. The germline CDR1 and CDR2 sequences are SQVTM and ANQGSEA. J gave up 0 bases and V 6 bases, and 7 bases lay outside the gene matches. CDR3 DNA: TGCAGCGTGCAAGCGGGGCCAGCGAACACCGGGGAGCTGTTTTTT. As protein: CSVQAGPANTGELFF.

J is TRBJ2-7 and V is TRBV3-1 (or the pseudogene TRBV3-2), with D perhaps matching TRBD1 (5 bases). The V gene lost 0 bases and the J gene lost 0 bases, with 9 bases spanning the gap. The CDR3 consists of 15 residues. Germline CDR1 is LGHDT and CDR2 is YNNKEL (reference sequence). CDR3 protein: CASSQDRGSSYEQYF. DNA of the CDR3: TGTGCCAGCAGCCAAGATAGGGGTAGCTCCTACGAGCAGTACTTC.

V is TRBV12-3 or TRBV12-4 and J is TRBJ1-3, with D unclear. The CDR3 is 13 residues long. The ends were cut back, 6 bases at V and 3 bases at J, with 9 bases in the middle. CDR3 region: CASRGEVGNTIYF. The CDR3 nucleotides are TGTGCCAGCAGGGGTGAGGTTGGAAACACCATATATTTT.

The rearrangement joins TRBV29-1 to TRBJ2-7; 8 bases are shared with TRBD2. The V gene end was trimmed by 2 bases and the J gene end by 7 bases; junction bases not matched to a gene: 10. The CDR3 runs 14 residues. Germline values: CDR1 SQVTM, CDR2 ANQGSEA. As DNA, the CDR3 is TGCAGCGTTGAACTCCCGGGGGGGATGGAAGAGCAGTACTTC. This sequence encodes CSVELPGGMEEQYF.

The chain couples TRBV12-3 or TRBV12-4 to TRBJ1-6; D is unclear. V shed 2 bases and J shed 7 bases, with 6 bases lying between them. The CDR3 runs to 13 residues. The CDR3 reads CASSLQLNSPLHF. CDR3 nucleotides: TGTGCCAGCAGTTTACAGTTGAATTCACCCCTCCACTTT.